These 28 T cell receptor beta chains were sequenced from one sample in a study of blood T cells in healthy people across ages. A second PCR, run for roughly 7 to 12 cycles, used a sample-barcoded 5' primer plus a J-beta primer mix. Via MiXCR, TCRdb re-called the 5' RACE reads, giving one row per CDR3 protein. The sample lists roughly 2 million distinct CDR3 sequences, just under 50% occurring once. What was sequenced was blood. These receptors were taken from a middle-aged woman in good health.

This chain uses TRBV20-1 with TRBJ1-5; unclear D gene. Germline-derived CDR1 and CDR2 are DFQATT and SNEGSKA (reference sequence). V was shortened by 3 bases and J by 6 bases, with 9 bases between the two germline ends. The CDR3 contains 12 residues. The CDR3 spells CSASRLSQPQHF. The CDR3 nucleotides read TGCAGTGCTAGCCGCTTAAGTCAGCCCCAGCATTTT.

The gene calls are TRBV5-1 and TRBJ2-1; 10 bases match TRBD2. The CDR3 consists of 20 residues. From germline, CDR1 is SGHRS and CDR2 YFSETQ. V was clipped by 1 base and J by 0 bases; unmatched bases: 13. CDR3 region: CASSLTHSSGGPSSYNEQFF. DNA for the CDR3: TGCGCCAGCAGCTTGACCCACTCTAGCGGGGGCCCTAGCTCCTACAATGAGCAGTTCTTC.

This chain connects TRBV3-1 to TRBJ2-3; D is undetermined. The CDR3 has 12 residues. The V end was cut by 0 bases, the J end by 8 bases, with 6 bases between. Looked up from germline, CDR1 is LGHDT and CDR2 is YNNKEL (reference sequence). DNA for the CDR3: TGTGCCAGCAGCCAAGATTTCGTTACGCAGTATTTT. It codes for CASSQDFVTQYF.

The rearrangement links TRBV7-2 to TRBJ2-4, with 8 positions matching TRBD2. The J call may not be correct, given that the DNA end is closer to TRBJ2-7. There are 14 residues in the CDR3. Germline CDR1 is SGHTA and CDR2 is FQGNSA. The DNA of the CDR3 is TGTGCCAGCAGCACTGGACTAGCTCCCCACGAGCAGTACTTC. Translated: CASSTGLAPHEQYF.

The rearrangement joins TRBV2 to TRBJ2-3; D remains unclear. The CDR3 sequence is 14 residues long. Trimming pared 7 bases from V and 1 base from J, leaving 12 bases between. The germline V gene has CDR1 SNHLY and CDR2 FYNNEI. CDR3 in amino acids: CASKVAQRTDTQYF. Here the CDR3 DNA reads TGTGCCAGCAAAGTAGCACAGCGCACAGATACGCAGTATTTT.

This clonotype was seen just once. The chain joins TRBV9 to TRBJ1-6; TRBD1 matches at 8 bases. The CDR3 consists of 14 residues. Germline CDR1 is SGDLS and CDR2 is YYNGEE. Unmatched junction bases numbered 3, after V lost 3 bases and J lost 7 bases. CDR3: CASSATGENSPLHF. The CDR3 nucleotides read TGTGCCAGCAGCGCGACAGGGGAAAATTCACCCCTCCACTTT.

V gene TRBV7-8 combines with J gene TRBJ2-5; a possible D gene is TRBD2 (7 bases). V lost 1 base, J lost 11 bases, and 20 bases lay in between. The CDR3 sequence is 15 residues long. Germline CDR1 reads SGHVS; CDR2 reads FQNEAQ. CDR3 bases: TGTGCCAGCAGCTTAGGCGGGGGCGTTTCCGATGAGCAGTACTTC. Its translation: CASSLGGGVSDEQYF.

The chain joins TRBV20-1 to TRBJ1-6; D not certain. Germline V gene sequence: CDR1 DFQATT, CDR2 SNEGSKA (reference sequence). The CDR3 spans 14 residues. V was trimmed by 0 bases and J by 7 bases, leaving 10 bases between them. DNA of the CDR3: TGCAGTGCTAGAGACCGGGCGGGGAATTCACCCCTCCACTTT. This gives the protein CSARDRAGNSPLHF.

This CDR3 reads CASMWTGGRTDTQYF. Here the CDR3 DNA reads TGTGCCAGCATGTGGACCGGGGGACGCACAGATACGCAGTATTTT. The genes are TRBV27 and TRBJ2-3; TRBD2 is a possible D gene (6 bases). This CDR3 region has 15 residues. CDR1 and CDR2 (germline): MNHEY, SMNVEV (reference sequence). V dropped 7 bases and J dropped 1 base, with 15 bases sitting between them.

The chain links TRBV20-1 to TRBJ1-5; 9 nucleotides align to TRBD1. Trimming took 6 bases from V and 6 from J; bases not matched to a gene: 3. This CDR3 is built from 12 residues. Per germline, CDR1 DFQATT and CDR2 SNEGSKA (reference sequence). In DNA form, the CDR3 reads TGCAGTGCCATGACAGGGGGTCAGCCCCAGCATTTT. This gives the protein CSAMTGGQPQHF.

V is TRBV20-1 and J is TRBJ2-5, with D possibly matching TRBD2 (7 bases). CDR3 length: 18 residues. V lost 2 bases to trimming and J lost 2 bases, with 24 bases between them. Germline V gene sequence: CDR1 DFQATT, CDR2 SNEGSKA (reference sequence). The CDR3 is CSARPRLGGGIGQETQYF. The CDR3 bases are TGCAGTGCTAGACCCCGCCTAGGCGGGGGCATCGGACAAGAGACCCAGTACTTC.

The chain employs TRBV20-1 and TRBJ2-1; D uncertain. CDR3 length equals 16 residues. Germline CDR1 DFQATT, CDR2 SNEGSKA (reference sequence). Trimming shortened V by 0 bases and J by 0 bases, and 12 bases separated the two germline ends. For the CDR3, the DNA is TGCAGTGCTAGAGAGGACGTATCGAGCTCCTACAATGAGCAGTTCTTC. This gives the protein CSAREDVSSSYNEQFF.

This chain links TRBV2 with TRBJ1-4; D remains ambiguous. Trimming cost V 5 bases and J 1 base, with 17 bases left between them. This CDR3 comprises 17 residues. CDR1 SNHLY and CDR2 FYNNEI come from the germline V gene. This CDR3 reads CASSTGPGELTNEKLFF. The DNA of the CDR3 is TGTGCCAGCAGTACCGGGCCGGGAGAGCTAACTAATGAAAAACTGTTTTTT.

V usage is TRBV4-1 and J usage is TRBJ1-5; D is undetermined. Germline CDR1 and CDR2: MGHRA and YSYEKL. Trimming pared 4 bases from V and 1 base from J, leaving 11 bases between. This CDR3 is built from 15 residues. The CDR3 loop reads CASSLARQSNQPQHF. The CDR3 coding sequence is TGCGCCAGCAGCCTAGCTCGCCAGAGCAATCAGCCCCAGCATTTT.

This clonotype was picked up a small number of times. The chain has TRBV27 and TRBJ2-1, with 8 bases matching TRBD2. Germline trimming cut 6 bases from V and 0 bases from J; bases unmatched to any gene: 7. This CDR3 comprises 16 residues. Germline-derived CDR1 and CDR2 are MNHEY and SMNVEV (reference sequence). Here the CDR3 DNA reads TGTGCCAGCAGCTCATCGGGGGGGGGCTCCTACAATGAGCAGTTCTTC. This encodes CASSSSGGGSYNEQFF.

The rearrangement uses TRBV4-1 and TRBJ1-4; TRBD1 might be the D (5 bases). The CDR3 spans 16 residues. Germline assignment: CDR1 MGHRA and CDR2 YSYEKL. V lost 1 base, J lost 8 bases, and 17 bases lay in between. The CDR3 protein is CASSQVTRDSVEKLFF. CDR3 nucleotides: TGCGCCAGCAGCCAAGTGACAAGGGACTCAGTGGAAAAACTGTTTTTT.

This clonotype occurred a few times. The J gene is TRBJ2-7, the V gene TRBV4-1, with 8 nucleotides matching TRBD2. Losses at the gene ends were 0 bases for V and 4 bases for J; bases not matched to a gene: 5. Germline CDR1 MGHRA, CDR2 YSYEKL. This CDR3 comprises 15 residues. The CDR3 loop is CASSQDPRGGYEQYF. CDR3 in DNA: TGCGCCAGCAGCCAAGATCCACGGGGGGGGTACGAGCAGTACTTC.

The sample holds one count of this clonotype. The chain combines TRBV13 with TRBJ2-3; TRBD2 aligns across 12 bases. With 4 bases clipped from V and 2 bases from J, the junction kept 7 bases outside the gene matches. Per the germline V gene, CDR1 is PRHDT and CDR2 is FYEKMQ (reference sequence). The CDR3 is made up of 17 amino acids. The CDR3, as DNA: TGTGCCAGCAGCTGGCTAGCGGGGGGGGAAATCACAGATACGCAGTATTTT. This codes for CASSWLAGGEITDTQYF.

V usage is TRBV20-1 and J usage is TRBJ2-5; the D gene is possibly TRBD2 (7 bases). This CDR3 comprises 14 residues. Germline CDR1 DFQATT, CDR2 SNEGSKA (reference sequence). V was cut by 0 bases and J by 1 base, with 9 bases left in between. The CDR3 loop is CSAREAGAQETQYF. The CDR3 nucleotides are TGCAGTGCTAGAGAGGCGGGGGCCCAAGAGACCCAGTACTTC.

V is TRBV7-9 and J is TRBJ2-7, with D perhaps matching TRBD2 (5 bases). Germline loops: CDR1 SEHNR, CDR2 FQNEAQ (reference sequence). This CDR3 has 18 residues. V lost 5 bases to trimming and J lost 2 bases, with 25 bases between them. Written as DNA, the CDR3 is TGTGCCAGCAGCCCGGGAACCATGAGAGCCCTAGATACCTACGAGCAGTACTTC. Its translation: CASSPGTMRALDTYEQYF.

This chain's CDR3 is CASQSPGTSGYEQYF. CDR3 bases: TGTGCCAGCCAAAGCCCCGGGACTAGCGGGTACGAGCAGTACTTC. V and J are TRBV6-4 and TRBJ2-5, with 12 bases that match TRBD2. The J call may be faulty, since TRBJ2-7 better matches the DNA end. CDR3 size: 15 residues. CDR1 MRHNA and CDR2 SNTAGT come from the germline V gene.

This clonotype showed up just once. This chain links TRBV7-9 with TRBJ1-2; D is unclear. The CDR3 has 13 residues. Germline values: CDR1 SEHNR, CDR2 FQNEAQ (reference sequence). V was pared by 2 bases and J by 3 bases, with 7 bases between. In DNA, the CDR3 is TGTGCCAGCAGCTTAATGAGGGACTATGGCTACACCTTC. It encodes CASSLMRDYGYTF.

The V and J genes are TRBV6-6 and TRBJ2-1, with D tentatively TRBD2 (6 bases). Per germline, CDR1 MNHNY and CDR2 SVGAGI (reference sequence). V dropped 2 bases and J dropped 2 bases, with 13 bases sitting between them. The CDR3 sequence is 16 residues long. CDR3 amino acids: CASSYLLGGTYNEQFF. The DNA for the CDR3 is TGTGCCAGCAGTTACCTACTAGGAGGGACCTACAATGAGCAGTTCTTC.

The chain carries TRBV4-1 and TRBJ1-2, with TRBD1 as a possible D gene (5 bases). The CDR3 has 21 amino acids. In germline, CDR1 is MGHRA, CDR2 YSYEKL. Trimming removed 0 bases at V and 4 bases at J, with 30 bases between. The CDR3 DNA follows: TGCGCCAGCAGCCAAGAAGGAATGCGGGGGAGGCCTCGGGGTCGATCCTATGGCTACACCTTC. This codes for CASSQEGMRGRPRGRSYGYTF.

The V gene is TRBV7-8, the J gene TRBJ2-1, with TRBD2 matching over 15 bases. Trimming removed 7 bases from V and 5 bases from J; junction bases left unmatched: 12. There are 18 residues in the CDR3. Germline V lookup: CDR1 SGHVS, CDR2 FQNEAQ. This chain's CDR3 is CASNQLPGLAGGDNEQFF. CDR3 nucleotides: TGTGCCAGCAACCAGCTTCCGGGACTAGCGGGGGGTGACAATGAGCAGTTCTTC. The complete variable domain, with remaining parts taken from reference TRBV7-8 and TRBJ2-1, reads GAGVSQSPRYKVAKRGQDVALRCDPISGHVSLFWYQQALGQGPEFLTYFQNEAQLDKSGLPSDRFFAERPEGSVSTLKIQRTQQEDSAVYLCASNQLPGLAGGDNEQFFGPGTRLTVL.

The chain has TRBV11-2 and TRBJ2-3; D may be TRBD1 or TRBD2 (5 bases each). The CDR3 loop spans 16 amino acids. V shed 0 bases and J shed 2 bases, with 12 bases lying between them. CDR1 is SGHAT and CDR2 is FQNNGV in the germline V gene. CDR3 loop: CASSLDMGRFTDTQYF. The CDR3 DNA reads TGTGCCAGCAGCTTAGATATGGGACGGTTCACAGATACGCAGTATTTT. The complete variable domain, with remaining parts taken from reference TRBV11-2 and TRBJ2-3, reads EAGVAQSPRYKIIEKRQSVAFWCNPISGHATLYWYQQILGQGPKLLIQFQNNGVVDDSQLPKDRFSAERLKGVDSTLKIQPAKLEDSAVYLCASSLDMGRFTDTQYFGPGTRLTVL.

This clonotype was observed a few times. The V and J genes are TRBV4-3 and TRBJ2-4, with 7 nucleotides matching TRBD1. The length of the CDR3 is 14 residues. Losses at the gene ends were 4 bases for V and 6 bases for J; bases not matched to a gene: 6. CDR1 is LGHNA and CDR2 is YSLEER in the germline V gene. The DNA for the CDR3 is TGCGCCAGCAGCCGTGACCGGGACAGAAACATTCAGTACTTC. Translation gives CASSRDRDRNIQYF.

J is TRBJ2-4 and V is TRBV19; 8 bases are a match to TRBD1. The J call is uncertain, as TRBJ2-7 better fits the DNA end. The CDR3 covers 15 residues. The germline CDR1 and CDR2 sequences are LNHDA and SQIVND (reference sequence). CDR3 sequence reads: CASTAGTGKTYEQYF. The CDR3 DNA reads TGTGCCAGTACAGCAGGGACAGGCAAAACCTACGAGCAGTACTTC.